This TCR beta chain is drawn from a study of molecular identifiers for immune sequencing clone quantification. Notes on the study in general: Reportedly, one cell's Jurkat TCR RNA was detected within one million naive CD8 cells. A shared barcode on identical TCR molecules could lead to underestimated sizes for highly expanded clones.

Isolation of naive CD8 T cells was achieved by sorting on a CD8+CD4-CCR7+CD45RA+ phenotype. This clonotype was counted at least ten times. The antigen is undetermined. Previously described methods with listed TCR primers produced the bulk TCR libraries. TCRdb re-called the PCR reads with MiXCR, one entry per CDR3 protein. Of approximately 630,000 distinct CDR3 sequences listed, 25% are singletons. Material for sequencing was naive CD8+ T cells from blood, with Jurkat cell RNA spiked in. Subset defined: FACS-sorted CD8+CD4-CCR7+CD45RA+ naive T cells. This receptor was obtained from a human donor in good health. Some libraries in this study had Jurkat cell RNA spiked in.

This CDR3 is CASSLDTSSYNEQFF. CDR3 DNA: TGTGCCAGCAGCTTAGATACGAGCTCCTACAATGAGCAGTTCTTC. The gene calls are TRBV11-3 and TRBJ2-1; D unresolved. Trimming left V 0 bases short and J 0 bases short, with 6 bases between. This CDR3 has 15 amino acids. CDR1 and CDR2 from the germline V gene are SGHNT and YENEEA.